This T cell receptor (beta chain) emerged from a study of human thymus T cells. Study-wide results and limits: Thymic and blood repertoires seemed to show skewed V and J gene use. As related research reported, thymic repertoires overlapped highly among unrelated individuals.

It was from resections taken during corrective heart surgery that the thymus tissue came. The sample donors, healthy Finnish infants, were having corrective surgery for congenital heart defects. About this clone: Its specificity is not known.

This CDR3 has 15 amino acids. Trimming took off 4 bases at V and 2 bases at J, with 15 bases between the two ends. Germline loops: CDR1 MRHNA, CDR2 SNTAGT. Libraries were prepared by immunoSEQ multiplex PCR; TCRdb keeps only in-frame clonotypes and omits some of them. The data show tens of thousands of clones, around 95% seen once. The TCR sequence derives from a girl under three years old with a congenital heart defect but otherwise immunologically healthy. The chain links TRBV6-4 to TRBJ2-7, with D possibly matching TRBD2 (6 bases). The sample taken for sequencing was thymus tissue. The CDR3 protein is CASSGGGAVPYEQYF. CDR3 nucleotides: TGTGCCAGCAGTGGGGGCGGGGCCGTCCCCTACGAGCAGTACTTC.